One sample yielded the 5 T cell receptor beta chains listed below, sequenced in a study of blood T cells in healthy people across ages. Primers used in a second PCR of roughly 6 to 11 cycles were a sample-barcoded 5' primer and a J-beta primer mix. Each CDR3 protein is one row after TCRdb ran MiXCR on the 5' RACE reads. The sample lists roughly 700,000 distinct CDR3 sequences, about a third occurring once. The sequencing sample was made of blood. These receptors all come from a woman older than 75 in good health.

This clonotype was picked up many times. The chain couples TRBV7-9 to TRBJ1-2; a weak D match, TRBD1 (6 bases). This CDR3 comprises 13 residues. V was shortened by 5 bases and J by 7 bases, with 14 bases between the two germline ends. Germline CDR1 SEHNR, CDR2 FQNEAQ (reference sequence). In nucleotides, the CDR3 is TGTGCCAGCAGCCCGGGGGCAGTTCGTGGCTACACCTTC. The encoded protein is CASSPGAVRGYTF.

The chain carries TRBV27 and TRBJ2-1, with 7 bases matching TRBD2. The V gene's germline CDR1 is MNHEY and CDR2 SMNVEV (reference sequence). This CDR3 spans 14 amino acids. Losses at the gene ends were 6 bases for V and 5 bases for J; bases not matched to a gene: 7. The CDR3 reads CASRRELMHNEQFF. CDR3 sequence (DNA): TGTGCCAGCAGGCGGGAGCTTATGCACAATGAGCAGTTCTTC.

The rearrangement joins TRBV30 to TRBJ2-7; D is undetermined. This CDR3 has 13 residues. V gave up 0 bases and J gave up 2 bases, with 8 bases separating them. Germline CDR1 is GTSNPN and CDR2 is SVGIG (reference sequence). DNA for the CDR3: TGTGCCTGGAGTGTGGACGGTCCCTACGAGCAGTACTTC. Translating gives CAWSVDGPYEQYF.

Many counts were recorded for this clonotype. The chain links TRBV5-1 to TRBJ1-1; a weak D match, TRBD1 (5 bases). The CDR3 spans 14 residues. The ends were cut back, 4 bases at V and 1 base at J, with 11 bases in the middle. Germline values: CDR1 SGHRS, CDR2 YFSETQ. Written as DNA, the CDR3 is TGCGCCAGCAGCGCCAATACAGGGAACACTGAAGCTTTCTTT. This translates into CASSANTGNTEAFF. Variable domain in full (rest from reference TRBV5-1 and TRBJ1-1): KAGVTQTPRYLIKTRGQQVTLSCSPISGHRSVSWYQQTPGQGLQFLFEYFSETQRNKGNFPGRFSGRQFSNSRSEMNVSTLELGDSALYLCASSANTGNTEAFFGQGTRLTVV.

This clonotype was detected a few times. The CDR3 reads CASSVVQGLGETQYF. The CDR3 nucleotides are TGTGCCAGCAGCGTGGTGCAGGGCCTCGGAGAGACCCAGTACTTC. The V call is TRBV9, the J call TRBJ2-5; D is perhaps TRBD1 (5 bases). CDR3 length equals 15 residues. V lost 2 bases to trimming and J lost 4 bases, with 15 bases between them. Germline values: CDR1 SGDLS, CDR2 YYNGEE.